Listed here is a single T cell receptor beta chain. Ten or more counts support this clonotype. The antigen this receptor binds is unknown. There are no base qualities to consult, and no much larger clone falls within one base. Ophthalmopathy patients had moderately to severely active disease, Clinical Activity Score of at least 3, NOSPECS grade of at least 4, and disease duration under 3 months. Patients with other autoimmune diseases, uncontrolled infections, pregnancy or lactation were excluded from the study. Clinical symptoms, serum thyroxine, TRAb, thyroid ultrasound and orbital computed tomography formed the basis of the diagnosis. PBMCs were isolated from 10 ml of fresh peripheral blood by Ficoll-Paque density gradient centrifugation. Trizol reagent was used to extract the total RNA, and its quality was then checked on an Agilent 2100 Bioanalyzer. This sample was included in a study of Graves' ophthalmopathy and Graves' hyperthyroidism (dated by TCRdb to 2016 to 2019). Background for the entire study: Peripheral blood was collected at initial diagnosis, prior to any treatment. To explore V-J signatures distinguishing ophthalmopathy from hyperthyroidism, a discovery set of more than 95 patients (roughly 45 ophthalmopathy, 55 to 60 stable hyperthyroidism) was enrolled. An independent validation cohort comprised 18 hyperthyroidism patients and 15 to 17 patients who later progressed from hyperthyroidism to ophthalmopathy. The study used signatures of the TCR beta repertoire to tell Graves' ophthalmopathy apart from Graves' hyperthyroidism and to predict which patients would progress to ophthalmopathy. In total, under 150 blood samples were TCR-sequenced: approximately 40 ophthalmopathy, some 75 hyperthyroidism and around 17 hyperthyroidism-to-ophthalmopathy patients. T-cell repertoires of thyroid tissue and blood were compared in more than five hyperthyroidism patients. Once sampling was done, hyperthyroidism patients were given methimazole at a starting dose of 30 mg daily, while ophthalmopathy patients were given high-dose intravenous methylprednisolone.

The CDR3 numbers 14 residues from cysteine through phenylalanine. The entry retains the CDR3 DNA only, 42 bases that are in frame from base 1. Trimming takes 2 bases from V and 6 bases from J, and the germline ends sit 11 bases apart. The germline V gene yields SNHLY for CDR1 and FYNNEI for CDR2. TCR beta CDR3 regions were amplified from RNA transcripts for repertoire sequencing. HTBI primers and the Qiagen OneStep RT-PCR kit were used in a first-round RT-PCR, which was followed by a second-round multiplex PCR, size selection and purification. Libraries were sequenced on an Illumina HiSeq2000 using paired-end 100 bp reads. Per the original workflow: SOAPnuke was used to process the reads, throwing out any read that had adapters, had uncalled bases, had a mean Phred below 15, or lacked an exact constant-primer or identifier match. High-quality paired reads were merged with COPE v1.2.5. Each unique nucleotide sequence was defined as a clonotype, and clonotypes were aligned to IMGT TRB V, D and J references with MiTCR v1.1. Analysis was restricted to V-J combinations with a frequency above 0.0001, which covered 99% to 99.2% of repertoires. For each V-J combination, a TCR clonal expansion and chaos score was defined as the ratio of F50 clonal expansion to chaos observed in the TCRdist matrix. Features were reduced by Welch's t-statistics and random forest to approximately 13 V-J combinations, which fed a naive Bayes classifier. The Morisita-Horn index was used to measure how similar the thyroid and blood repertoires were. TCRdb reprocessing: public reads trimmed at Q25 with fastp, clones called with MiXCR, in-frame beta chains kept. Rows merge per CDR3 protein into single entries with the most common DNA and genes. Here the V and J calls rest on TCRdb's processing, not on the authors' analysis. In this sample the table shows about 700,000 distinct CDR3 sequences, approximately 40% of which occur a single time. The ten largest make up roughly 46% of the sample.

Results and caveats for the whole study, not just this receptor: In cross-validation, the 13-signature model distinguished ophthalmopathy from stable hyperthyroidism with 85% to 90% sensitivity and just under 84% specificity, and in the test set the corresponding values were roughly 78% and 74%. Most of the expanded thyroid clonotypes with a frequency above 0.001 were also detected in blood, and it was suggested that the thyroid immune response may be reflected by blood repertoires. In validation, the model predicted ophthalmopathy progression with about 71% sensitivity and less than 80% specificity; some 13 predicted patients were CT-confirmed with GO in a median of around 6 months. No statistical method was used to set the sample size in advance, and the investigators knew which group each participant was assigned to.

The chain links TRBV2 with TRBJ1-5; the D segment cannot be called with confidence. The receptor was isolated from an adult man with Graves' ophthalmopathy. The sequenced material came from peripheral blood. The bases are TGTGCCAGCAGTGAAATGTGGGCGGCTCAGCCCCAGCATTTT. This yields the protein CASSEMWAAQPQHF.